This is a list of T cell receptor beta chains from one sample in a study of Graves' ophthalmopathy and Graves' hyperthyroidism. TCRdb re-called the multiplex PCR reads through MiXCR, storing one row per CDR3 protein. The table lists about 550,000 distinct CDR3 sequences, less than 45% of them singletons. The sample comprised peripheral blood or thyroid tissue (not recorded which). The receptors come from an adult man with Graves' hyperthyroidism. Each CDR3 is given with its conserved first and last residue. D genes are given only for firm matches. Some rows mark clone size as missing; the rest say once, few, many or name a class of expanded clone.

d_call j_call v_call clone_size cdr3_aa cdr3_nt
TRBD2 TRBJ2-7 TRBV3-1 few CASSQGGSHEQYF TGTGCCAGCAGCCAGGGGGGGTCCCACGAGCAGTACTTC
TRBD1 TRBJ2-7 TRBV19 NA CASRTGQANEQYF TGTGCCAGTAGGACGGGACAGGCCAACGAGCAGTACTTC
TRBD1 TRBJ1-1 TRBV27 many CASSPQQGAVRTEAFF TGTGCCAGCAGTCCTCAACAGGGGGCAGTTAGGACTGAAGCTTTCTTT
TRBD1 TRBJ1-4 TRBV10-3 NA CAISHTGGTENEKLFF TGTGCCATCAGCCACACTGGCGGGACAGAGAATGAAAAACTGTTTTTT
NA TRBJ1-4 TRBV20-1 many CSARDATTIDEKLFF TGCAGTGCTAGAGATGCGACGACCATCGATGAAAAACTGTTTTTT
TRBD2 TRBJ2-2 TRBV9 NA CASSSLAGLTGELFF TGTGCCAGCAGCTCATTAGCGGGACTCACCGGGGAGCTGTTTTTT
NA TRBJ2-5 TRBV7-6 many CATKLNAGPETQYF TGTGCCACCAAGCTTAACGCGGGCCCAGAGACCCAGTACTTC
NA TRBJ2-5 TRBV28 many CASSLRGTWETQYF TGTGCCAGCAGTTTAAGGGGGACGTGGGAGACCCAGTACTTC
NA TRBJ1-5 TRBV6-1 many CASSDATRGSNQPQHF TGTGCCAGCAGTGATGCAACACGGGGTAGCAATCAGCCCCAGCATTTT
NA TRBJ1-5 TRBV7-8 NA CASSFGTGWETQHF TGTGCCAGCAGCTTTGGAACAGGGTGGGAGACCCAGCATTTT
TRBD2 TRBJ2-5 TRBV20-1 NA CSARPGGQETQYF TGCAGTGCTAGGCCGGGGGGGCAAGAGACCCAGTACTTC
NA TRBJ1-5 TRBV12-3/TRBV12-4 many CASTPDVSRNQPQHF TGTGCCAGCACCCCAGACGTAAGTCGAAATCAGCCCCAGCATTTT
TRBD1 TRBJ2-7 TRBV20-1 NA CSARGTGGGNQPQYF TGCAGTGCTAGAGGGACAGGGGGCGGAAATCAGCCCCAGTACTTC
NA TRBJ1-5 TRBV20-1 once CSALTGGINQPQHF TGCAGTGCTTTGACGGGAGGAATTAACCAGCCCCAGCATTTT
TRBD2 TRBJ2-5 TRBV9 many CASSPTSGAETQYF TGTGCCAGCAGCCCAACTAGCGGGGCAGAGACCCAGTACTTC
NA TRBJ1-2 TRBV29-1 NA CSVEGKGFYTF TGCAGCGTTGAAGGGAAGGGTTTCTACACCTTC
NA TRBJ1-2 TRBV5-6 many CASSEAGGVYGYTF TGTGCCAGCAGCGAAGCGGGGGGCGTCTATGGCTACACCTTC
TRBD2 TRBJ2-7 TRBV7-9 NA CASSLALREMVHEQYF TGTGCCAGCAGCTTAGCGCTGCGGGAGATGGTGCATGAGCAGTACTTC
TRBD1 TRBJ2-7 TRBV20-1 many CSANTDRVSYEQYF TGCAGTGCTAACACGGACAGGGTATCCTACGAGCAGTACTTC
NA TRBJ2-2 TRBV7-6 many CASSDLVGSLTGELFF TGTGCCAGCAGCGACCTCGTGGGCAGCTTAACCGGGGAGCTGTTTTTT
NA TRBJ1-4 TRBV29-1 once CSAGTSGSSTGDEKLFF TGCAGCGCTGGGACTAGCGGGAGTAGCACCGGGGATGAAAAACTGTTTTTT
TRBD1 TRBJ2-2 TRBV24-1 few CATSEPTGKETGELFF TGTGCCACCAGTGAGCCGACAGGGAAAGAGACCGGGGAGCTGTTTTTT
NA TRBJ2-3 TRBV10-2 NA CASSETLVSRTDTQYF TGCGCCAGCAGTGAGACACTAGTCTCCCGCACAGATACGCAGTATTTT
NA TRBJ2-2 TRBV12-3/TRBV12-4 many CASRRSGELFF TGTGCCAGTAGGCGGTCCGGGGAGCTGTTTTTT
NA TRBJ1-3 TRBV5-8 few CASSSPTAGSGNTIYF TGTGCCAGCAGCTCCCCCACCGCCGGCTCTGGAAACACCATATATTTT
TRBD2 TRBJ2-3 TRBV14 NA CASSQTSGGATDTQYF TGTGCCAGCAGCCAAACGAGCGGGGGGGCCACAGATACGCAGTATTTT
NA TRBJ1-5 TRBV7-8 many CASSLYSGPQPQHF TGTGCCAGCAGCCTCTACAGCGGCCCTCAGCCCCAGCATTTT
NA TRBJ2-7 TRBV29-1 NA CSVAAGQVYEQYF TGCAGCGTTGCGGCGGGACAAGTCTACGAGCAGTACTTC
NA TRBJ1-1 TRBV2 NA CASSHKNTEAFF TGTGCCAGCAGCCACAAGAACACTGAAGCTTTCTTT
TRBD2 TRBJ2-1 TRBV9 once CASSPLAGGLNNEQFF TGTGCCAGCAGCCCCCTAGCGGGAGGACTAAACAATGAGCAGTTCTTC
NA TRBJ2-7 TRBV7-2 once CASSRWTAQQYF TGCGCCAGCAGCCGCTGGACAGCCCAGCAGTACTTC
NA TRBJ2-7 TRBV10-3 many CAISGPRTYEQYF TGTGCCATCAGTGGCCCCAGGACTTACGAGCAGTACTTC
TRBD1 TRBJ2-2 TRBV7-2 NA CASSTRTGAGELFF TGTGCCAGCAGCACCAGGACAGGGGCCGGGGAGCTGTTTTTT
NA TRBJ2-3 TRBV29-1 NA CAWSVKRGTDTQYF TGTGCCTGGAGTGTAAAGCGAGGCACAGATACGCAGTATTTT
TRBD1 TRBJ2-7 TRBV9 once CASSVTGAYEQYF TGTGCCAGCAGCGTCACAGGGGCCTACGAGCAGTACTTC
TRBD2 TRBJ2-1 TRBV7-9 once CASSRLANNEQFF TGTGCCAGCAGCAGACTAGCGAACAATGAGCAGTTCTTC
NA TRBJ1-5 TRBV19 many CASSIDDRFESNQPQHF TGTGCCAGTAGTATAGATGACAGGTTTGAGAGCAATCAGCCCCAGCATTTT
TRBD1 TRBJ1-1 TRBV7-6 NA CASSYQGGHGYTEAFF TGTGCCAGCAGCTACCAGGGGGGTCATGGCTACACTGAAGCTTTCTTT
NA TRBJ1-3 TRBV20-1 many CSAMDPTGFSGNTIYF TGCAGTGCTATGGACCCGACAGGATTCTCTGGAAACACCATATATTTT
TRBD1 TRBJ2-3 TRBV20-1 NA CSPSGDRSEQYF TGCAGTCCATCTGGGGACAGGAGCGAGCAGTATTTT
NA TRBJ2-5 TRBV7-9 many CASSLRGNQETQYF TGTGCCAGCAGCTTACGTGGGAACCAAGAGACCCAGTACTTC
NA TRBJ1-2 TRBV6-5 NA CASSQKGPGDGYTF TGTGCCAGCAGCCAAAAGGGACCAGGGGATGGCTACACCTTC
NA TRBJ1-1 TRBV2 many CASRTPGEGEAFF TGTGCCAGCAGGACACCAGGGGAGGGTGAAGCTTTCTTT
TRBD1 TRBJ1-5 TRBV12-3/TRBV12-4 few CASSLRSGGWGNQPQHF TGTGCCAGCAGTTTAAGGTCAGGGGGCTGGGGCAATCAGCCCCAGCATTTT
NA TRBJ2-5 TRBV7-8 many CASSLYAGFQETQYF TGTGCCAGCAGCTTATATGCCGGATTTCAAGAGACCCAGTACTTC
TRBD1 TRBJ2-7 TRBV10-3 many CAIRHRDSTSYEQYF TGTGCCATCAGACACCGGGACAGCACTTCCTACGAGCAGTACTTC